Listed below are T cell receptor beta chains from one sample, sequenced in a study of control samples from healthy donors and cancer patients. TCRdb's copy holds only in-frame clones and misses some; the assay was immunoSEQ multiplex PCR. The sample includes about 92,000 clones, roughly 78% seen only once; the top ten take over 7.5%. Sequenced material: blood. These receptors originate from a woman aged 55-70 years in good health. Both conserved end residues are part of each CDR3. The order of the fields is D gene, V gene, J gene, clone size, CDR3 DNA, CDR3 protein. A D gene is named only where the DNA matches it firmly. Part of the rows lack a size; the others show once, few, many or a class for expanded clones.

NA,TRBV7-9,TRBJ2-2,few,TGTGCCAGCTATGAGGCAACCGGGGAGCTGTTTTTT,CASYEATGELFF
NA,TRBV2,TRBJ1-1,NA,TGTGCCAGCACGTTGGACGGTGTAACCGAAGCTTTCTTT,CASTLDGVTEAFF
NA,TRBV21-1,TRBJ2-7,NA,TGTGCCAGCAGCATTCTCCGGGACAGAGTCTACGAGCAGTACTTC,CASSILRDRVYEQYF
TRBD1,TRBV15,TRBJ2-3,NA,TGTGCCACCAGCACTGGGACAGGGGATACGCAGTATTTT,CATSTGTGDTQYF
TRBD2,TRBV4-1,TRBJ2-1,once,TGCGCCAGCAGCCACCCCTCCGGGACTAGGTTCTACAATGAGCAGTTCTTC,CASSHPSGTRFYNEQFF
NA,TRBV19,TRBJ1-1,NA,TGTGCCAGTAGTATAAGCGGGGGAATGAACACTGAAGCTTTCTTT,CASSISGGMNTEAFF
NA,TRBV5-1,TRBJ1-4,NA,TGCGCCAGCAGTCGAGGAGGGATAGGTGAAAAACTGTTTTTT,CASSRGGIGEKLFF
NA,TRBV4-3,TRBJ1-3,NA,TGCGCCAGCAGCCAAGAGTGGGGCTCAATCTCTGGAAACACCATATATTTT,CASSQEWGSISGNTIYF
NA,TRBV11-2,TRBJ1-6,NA,TGTGCCAGCAGCTCGGGACGGATTAATTCACCCCTCCACTTT,CASSSGRINSPLHF
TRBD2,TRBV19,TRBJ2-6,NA,TGTGCCAGTAGAATACCACCGGGACTAGCGGGAGCCGGCTCTGGGGCCAACGTCCTGACTTTC,CASRIPPGLAGAGSGANVLTF
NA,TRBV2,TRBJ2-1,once,TGTGCCAGCAGTGACCCCGAATACAATGAGCAGTTCTTC,CASSDPEYNEQFF
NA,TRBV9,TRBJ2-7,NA,TGTGCCAGCAGCCCCCAGCTGAGTTCCTCCTACGAGCAGTACTTC,CASSPQLSSSYEQYF
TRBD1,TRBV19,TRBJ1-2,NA,TGTGCCAGTATCGGGACAGCCTTCTCTGGCTACACCTTC,CASIGTAFSGYTF
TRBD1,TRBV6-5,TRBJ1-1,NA,TGTGCCAGCATAGCCCAGGGGGGAAGGGGCACTGAAGCTTTCTTT,CASIAQGGRGTEAFF
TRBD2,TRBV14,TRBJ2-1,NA,TGTGCCAGCAGCGTCCTAGCGGGACTCAATGAGCAGTTCTTC,CASSVLAGLNEQFF
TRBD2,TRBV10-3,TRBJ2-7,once,TGTGCCATCAGTGAGTCGGGACTAGCGGGATACGAGCAGTACTTC,CAISESGLAGYEQYF
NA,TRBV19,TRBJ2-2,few,TGTGCCAGTAGTTTCTCCGGGGTGACCGGGGAGCTGTTTTTT,CASSFSGVTGELFF
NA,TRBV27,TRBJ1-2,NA,TGTGCCAGCAGTCGGGGCGGATATGGCTACACCTTC,CASSRGGYGYTF
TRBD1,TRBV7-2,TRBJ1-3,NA,TGTGCCAGCAGCTTAGCTGGGACAGGACTAAGCTCTGGAAACACCATATATTTT,CASSLAGTGLSSGNTIYF
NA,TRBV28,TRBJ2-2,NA,TGTGCCAGCGGAGCATATGGGCGGGACGGCACCGGGGAGCTGTTTTTT,CASGAYGRDGTGELFF
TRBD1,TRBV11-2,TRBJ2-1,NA,TGTGCCAGCAGCACACAGGGGGGCTTCAATGAGCAGTTCTTC,CASSTQGGFNEQFF
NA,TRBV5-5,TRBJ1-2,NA,TGTGCCAGCACAACAGGGAACTATGGCTACACCTTC,CASTTGNYGYTF
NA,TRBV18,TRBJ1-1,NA,TGTGCCAGCTCAACCACGGCAGGGAAGAACACTGAAGCTTTCTTT,CASSTTAGKNTEAFF
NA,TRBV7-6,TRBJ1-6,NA,TGTGCCAGCAGCTTGGACGGTGTCGGGGGTTCACCCCTCCACTTT,CASSLDGVGGSPLHF
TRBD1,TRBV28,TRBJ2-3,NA,TGTGCCAGCAGAGCCCGGACAGGGAGTATAACAGATACGCAGTATTTT,CASRARTGSITDTQYF
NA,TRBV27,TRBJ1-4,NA,TGTGCCAGCAGTTCAAATACAGTTGAAAAACTGTTTTTT,CASSSNTVEKLFF
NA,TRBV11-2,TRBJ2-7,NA,TGTGCCAGCAGCTCTGGGCCTCTTACCGAGCAGTACTTC,CASSSGPLTEQYF
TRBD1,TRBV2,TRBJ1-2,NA,TGTGCCAGCGGGACAGGGAACTATGGCTACACCTTC,CASGTGNYGYTF
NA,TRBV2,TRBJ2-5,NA,TGTGCCACCCACCGACAGGGAGGGGTAGGAGAGACCCAGTACTTC,CATHRQGGVGETQYF
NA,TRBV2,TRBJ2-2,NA,TGTGCCAGCAGAGGGTCAGGGTCTAACACCGGGGAGCTGTTTTTT,CASRGSGSNTGELFF
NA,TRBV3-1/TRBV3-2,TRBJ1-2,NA,TGTGCCAGCAGCCAAGATACGGGGCTAAGCTATGGCTACACCTTC,CASSQDTGLSYGYTF
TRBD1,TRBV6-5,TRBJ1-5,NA,TGTGCCAGCAGGGGACAGGGGACTAGCAATCAGCCCCAGCATTTT,CASRGQGTSNQPQHF
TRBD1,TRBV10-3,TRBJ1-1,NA,TGTGCCATCAGCGGACAGGGTCATACTGAAGCTTTCTTT,CAISGQGHTEAFF
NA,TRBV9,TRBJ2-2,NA,TGTGCCAGCAGCGTAGGGGGGATCACCGGGGAGCTGTTTTTT,CASSVGGITGELFF
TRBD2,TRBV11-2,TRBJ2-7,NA,TGTGCCAGCAGCCGCTCGGGGGGGACCTACGAGCAGTACTTC,CASSRSGGTYEQYF
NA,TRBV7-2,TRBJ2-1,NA,TGTGCCAGCAGCTTAGAGCTAGCTGCAAGCTCCTACAATGAGCAGTTCTTC,CASSLELAASSYNEQFF
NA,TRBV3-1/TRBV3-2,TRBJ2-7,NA,TGTGCCAGCAGCGAGGGCGGACTTCCCTACGAGCAGTACTTC,CASSEGGLPYEQYF
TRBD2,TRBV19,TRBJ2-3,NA,TGTGCCAGTAGTACTAGCGGGAGCACAGATACGCAGTATTTT,CASSTSGSTDTQYF
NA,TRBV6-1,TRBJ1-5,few,TGTGCCAGCAGTGAAGCAGGGAGCAATCAGCCCCAGCATTTT,CASSEAGSNQPQHF
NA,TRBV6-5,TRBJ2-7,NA,TGTGCCAGCAACCAGGACGAGCAGTACTTC,CASNQDEQYF
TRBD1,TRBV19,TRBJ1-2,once,TGTGCCAGTAGTATAGATCGTGGGACAGCTTCTAACTATGGCTACACCTTC,CASSIDRGTASNYGYTF
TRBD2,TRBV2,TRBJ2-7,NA,TGTGCCAGCAGCGATCGGGGGGAAACCTACGAGCAGTACTTC,CASSDRGETYEQYF
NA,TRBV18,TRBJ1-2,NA,TGTGCCAGCTCACCGCAGGGGTCTGGCTACACCTTC,CASSPQGSGYTF
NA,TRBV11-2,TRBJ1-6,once,TGTGCCAGCAGCTTAGATCAGGTGATAAATTCACCCCTCCACTTT,CASSLDQVINSPLHF
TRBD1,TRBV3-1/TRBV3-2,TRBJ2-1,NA,TGTGCCAGCAGCCAAATACCAGGGGGCTTTGGCGATGAGCAGTTCTTC,CASSQIPGGFGDEQFF
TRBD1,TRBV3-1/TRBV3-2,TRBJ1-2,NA,TGTGCCAGCAGCGAGGGACAGGGTAACTATGGCTACACCTTC,CASSEGQGNYGYTF
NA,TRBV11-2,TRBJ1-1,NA,TGTGCCAGCAGCTCCCAGGTAAACACTGAAGCTTTCTTT,CASSSQVNTEAFF
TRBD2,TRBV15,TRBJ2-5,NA,TGTGCCACCAGCCCGGAGGGCGGGAGTAGAAGAGAGACCCAGTACTTC,CATSPEGGSRRETQYF
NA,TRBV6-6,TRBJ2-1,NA,TGTGCCAGCAGTCAAACAAGGGATTCGGGATTCTTC,CASSQTRDSGFF
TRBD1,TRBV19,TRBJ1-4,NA,TGTGCCAGTAGTAGGGGCCGGGACAGGGAGGTCGCAACTAATGAAAAACTGTTTTTT,CASSRGRDREVATNEKLFF
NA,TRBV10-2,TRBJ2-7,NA,TGCGCCAGCAGAGAGCACCGATCCTACGAGCAGTACTTC,CASREHRSYEQYF
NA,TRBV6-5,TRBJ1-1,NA,TGTGCCAGCAGTCGGACTGATTTGAACACTGAAGCTTTCTTT,CASSRTDLNTEAFF